These 5 T cell receptor beta chains came from one sample sequenced in a study of T-cell reconstitution after alpha-beta-depleted transplantation in children. Preparing the TCRbeta library involved the use of unique molecular identifiers. TCRdb independently ran MiXCR on the PCR reads; one entry per CDR3 protein. This table has hundreds of thousands of distinct CDR3 sequences, around 9.6% appearing once. The input for sequencing was PBMCs from the stem cell graft donor, taken from the stem cell graft. The receptors originated from a human donor who donated a stem cell graft to a child with acute lymphoblastic leukemia.

In the case of this clonotype: A much larger clone is a single base away; this may be a read error. The chain carries TRBV30 and TRBJ2-5; 11 nucleotides agree with TRBD2. Germline V gene sequence: CDR1 GTSNPN, CDR2 SVGIG (reference sequence). Trimming took 7 bases from V and 3 from J; bases not matched to a gene: 7. The CDR3 has 14 amino acids. As DNA, the CDR3 is TGTGCCTTGACCCTGACTAGCGGGGAAGAGACCCAGTACTTC. Its protein product is CALTLTSGEETQYF.

This clonotype was seen a handful of times. This chain connects TRBV6-5 to TRBJ1-5; possible D gene TRBD1, 6 bases. This CDR3 has 16 residues. CDR1 MNHEY and CDR2 SVGAGI come from the germline V gene. Trimming pared 6 bases from V and 1 base from J, leaving 16 bases between. CDR3 DNA: TGTGCCAGCAGACAGACAGGCCGGGAGAGCAATCAGCCCCAGCATTTT. It translates to CASRQTGRESNQPQHF.

The chain has TRBV7-2 and TRBJ2-2, with a possible D match to TRBD1 (5 bases). Germline CDR1 is SGHTA and CDR2 is FQGNSA. Trimming took off 5 bases at V and 5 bases at J, with 18 bases between the two ends. The length of the CDR3 is 16 residues. CDR3 sequence (DNA): TGTGCCAGCAGCGTTGACAGCTCCGTCAAGACCGGGGAGCTGTTTTTT. Residues: CASSVDSSVKTGELFF.

Details on this clonotype: At one of its ends the junction is not consistent with the germline gene, which may arise from a read error. The chain couples TRBV12-3 or TRBV12-4 to TRBJ2-1; no firm D call. The CDR3 is 13 amino acids. In DNA, the CDR3 is TGTGCCAGCACTTCCTTAAGCGTCAATGAGCGGTTCTTC. The encoded protein is CASTSLSVNERFF.

The V and J genes are TRBV15 and TRBJ1-5; D unclear. Per the germline V gene, CDR1 is LNHNV and CDR2 is YYDKDF (reference sequence). The CDR3 has 15 amino acids. The ends were cut back, 0 bases at V and 9 bases at J, with 15 bases in the middle. Here the CDR3 reads CATSRDRTEGRPQHF. The CDR3 bases are TGTGCCACCAGCAGAGATCGGACGGAAGGGAGGCCCCAGCATTTT.